This is a list of T cell receptor beta chains from one sample in a study of T cell clusters in autoimmune cytopenias. From its re-call of the multiplex PCR reads, TCRdb lists each CDR3 protein once, without DNA. The sample has thousands of distinct CDR3 sequences, and its top ten clones hold approximately 8.6%. The sequenced sample was peripheral blood. The receptors were sampled from a human donor with an autoimmune cytopenia or autoimmune hepatitis (not recorded which). The CDR3 runs from the conserved cysteine through the conserved F or W. Each size is how often the clone was seen (once, few, many) or a class if it is expanded.

V: TRBV5-1; size: medium-sized; J: TRBJ1-2; CDR3: CASSLEDSGNYGYTF
V: TRBV6-5; size: medium-sized; J: TRBJ1-1; CDR3: CASSYTAGTGGVTEAFF
V: TRBV12-3/TRBV12-4; size: medium-sized; J: TRBJ1-2; CDR3: CASSSTRNYGYTF
V: TRBV30; size: medium-sized; J: TRBJ1-4; CDR3: CAWSRQGADSTNEKLFF
V: TRBV29-1; size: medium-sized; J: TRBJ2-7; CDR3: CSVRPNSYEQYF
V: TRBV12-3/TRBV12-4; size: medium-sized; J: TRBJ2-3; CDR3: CASSSRVNTDTQYF
V: TRBV19; size: medium-sized; J: TRBJ1-2; CDR3: CASRGQSLGGYTF
V: TRBV12-3/TRBV12-4; size: medium-sized; J: TRBJ2-3; CDR3: CASRNLQWDRVNTQYF
V: TRBV29-1; size: medium-sized; J: TRBJ2-1; CDR3: CSVPGGILGIGEQFF
V: TRBV20-1; size: medium-sized; J: TRBJ2-7; CDR3: CSAGASQTAQYF
V: TRBV20-1; size: medium-sized; J: TRBJ2-3; CDR3: CSARGSGAGGADTQYF
V: TRBV6-5; size: medium-sized; J: TRBJ1-2; CDR3: CASSYTQGRHGYTF
V: TRBV6-2/TRBV6-3; size: medium-sized; J: TRBJ2-7; CDR3: CASSSRQGPYEQYF
V: TRBV6-5; size: medium-sized; J: TRBJ1-1; CDR3: CASSQPPSRIAFF
V: TRBV6-2/TRBV6-3; size: medium-sized; J: TRBJ2-2; CDR3: CASRRLAVNTGELFF
V: TRBV6-5; size: medium-sized; J: TRBJ1-1; CDR3: CASSYSDIRPEAFF
V: TRBV15; size: medium-sized; J: TRBJ1-2; CDR3: CATSRDFQNRDRGHGYTF
V: TRBV20-1; size: medium-sized; J: TRBJ2-3; CDR3: CSARRSTDTQYF
V: TRBV29-1; size: large; J: TRBJ1-1; CDR3: CSVRPNTEAFF
V: TRBV27; size: medium-sized; J: TRBJ2-7; CDR3: CASTTRGTGINEQYF
V: TRBV6-5; size: medium-sized; J: TRBJ1-5; CDR3: CASSGGTGYFSNQPQHF
V: TRBV6-5; size: medium-sized; J: TRBJ2-7; CDR3: CASRTRDSSYEQYF
V: TRBV30; size: medium-sized; J: TRBJ2-1; CDR3: CAWKVGRGIGGQFF
V: TRBV4-3; size: medium-sized; J: TRBJ1-6; CDR3: CASSQGWQVDSPLHF
V: TRBV30; size: medium-sized; J: TRBJ2-3; CDR3: CAWKAGSEVRTGTQYF
V: TRBV27; size: medium-sized; J: TRBJ1-2; CDR3: CASRTDRTLNYGYTF
V: TRBV6-6; size: medium-sized; J: TRBJ2-1; CDR3: CASSRAGADNEQFF
V: TRBV12-3/TRBV12-4; size: medium-sized; J: TRBJ2-3; CDR3: CASSLEGWTDTQYF
V: TRBV7-2; size: medium-sized; J: TRBJ2-3; CDR3: CASSLDRDGDTQYF
V: TRBV11-1; size: medium-sized; J: TRBJ1-1; CDR3: CASARGAEAFF
V: TRBV18; size: medium-sized; J: TRBJ2-3; CDR3: CASSGTSGTSTDTQYF
V: TRBV5-6; size: medium-sized; J: TRBJ1-6; CDR3: CASSRLGGTGVNSPLHF
V: TRBV28; size: medium-sized; J: TRBJ1-1; CDR3: CASITGNMNTKAFF
V: TRBV29-1; size: large; J: TRBJ2-3; CDR3: CSVRPPSTDTQYF
V: TRBV7-6; size: medium-sized; J: TRBJ2-3; CDR3: CASTPRPSDTDTQYF
V: TRBV6-5; size: medium-sized; J: TRBJ1-2; CDR3: CASSPQGGYGYTF
V: TRBV27; size: medium-sized; J: TRBJ2-5; CDR3: CASSLSRLAGVGETQYF
V: TRBV19; size: medium-sized; J: TRBJ1-2; CDR3: CASTTEGLTNYGYTF
V: TRBV12-3/TRBV12-4; size: medium-sized; J: TRBJ2-1; CDR3: CASSLMVDYEQFF
V: TRBV19; size: medium-sized; J: TRBJ1-2; CDR3: CASDDAGAYGYTF
V: TRBV20-1; size: medium-sized; J: TRBJ2-1; CDR3: CSASGRAHEQFF
V: TRBV5-6; size: medium-sized; J: TRBJ2-3; CDR3: CASSLQGITDTQYF
V: TRBV12-3/TRBV12-4; size: medium-sized; J: TRBJ2-1; CDR3: CASSYGGGPNEQFF